This TCR beta chain was recorded in a study of monozygotic twins with inflammatory bowel disease. Whole-study results and caveats: The authors could not tell different T cell subtypes apart. Clonotypes shared with others were fewer in IBD patients than in healthy twins, especially with disease activity. TCRbeta diversity (inverse Simpson) was lower in IBD patients than in healthy co-twins.

As concerns this clonotype: Its antigen is unknown.

This CDR3 comprises 15 residues. From germline, CDR1 is MNHEY and CDR2 SMNVEV (reference sequence). TCRdb re-analyzed the 5' RACE reads; it lists each CDR3 protein once, without DNA. Its table lists about 210,000 distinct CDR3 sequences. This sequence joins TRBV27 and TRBJ1-5; TCRdb's D gene call, TRBD1, goes unchecked for lack of DNA. The sample consisted of blood. The TCR comes from a human donor with ulcerative colitis or Crohn's disease, or a healthy co-twin of an affected twin (not recorded which). CDR3 in amino acids: CASSPRARSNQPQHF.